This entry lists 26 T cell receptor beta chains sequenced from one sample in a study of molecular identifiers for immune sequencing clone quantification. One entry per CDR3 protein results from TCRdb running MiXCR on the PCR reads. The profile shows 550,000 to 750,000 distinct CDR3 sequences, about 20% of them singletons. What was sequenced was naive CD8+ T cells from blood, with Jurkat cell RNA spiked in. Subset defined: FACS-sorted CD8+CD4-CCR7+CD45RA+ naive T cells. These receptor sequences come from a human donor in good health. Some libraries in this study had Jurkat cell RNA spiked in.

Only a few counts were recorded for this clonotype. The CDR3 sequence: CASQMSGLAGGHSPLNTQYF. The CDR3 DNA reads as TGTGCCAGCCAAATGTCGGGGCTAGCGGGAGGCCACTCGCCATTGAATACGCAGTATTTT. The chain recombines TRBV2 with TRBJ2-3; 11 positions match TRBD2. J gave up 7 bases and V 8 bases, and 26 bases lay outside the gene matches. The CDR3 has 20 amino acids. The V gene's germline CDR1 is SNHLY and CDR2 FYNNEI.

The chain is built from TRBV25-1 and TRBJ2-7; D is possibly TRBD2 (5 bases). The CDR3 totals 15 residues. Trimming pared 2 bases from V and 7 bases from J, leaving 18 bases between. Germline V gives CDR1 MGHDK, CDR2 SYGVNS. In DNA form, the CDR3 reads TGTGCCAGCAGTGAACTAGTCTCGAGGGTTTGGGAGCAGTACTTC. This codes for CASSELVSRVWEQYF.

This rearrangement joins TRBV11-3 to TRBJ2-2; D is perhaps TRBD2 (5 bases). Germline-derived CDR1 and CDR2 are SGHNT and YENEEA. Trimming shortened V by 6 bases and J by 9 bases, and 20 bases separated the two germline ends. This CDR3 region has 15 residues. The CDR3 bases are TGTGCCAGCAGTTTCCCGCGGAGGTTGCACAGGGAGCTGTTTTTT. It is translated as CASSFPRRLHRELFF.

Concerning this clonotype: The junction departs from germline at one end; a sequencing error may be responsible. This chain uses TRBV7-9 with TRBJ1-6; D perhaps matches TRBD1 (5 bases). From germline, CDR1 is SEHNR and CDR2 FQNEAQ (reference sequence). This CDR3 has 16 amino acids. The DNA of the CDR3 is TGTGCCAGCAGCTTAGGACCAGGGTATGGTAGTTCACTCCTCCACTTT. Amino acid sequence: CASSLGPGYGSSLLHF.

V usage is TRBV11-2 and J usage is TRBJ1-1; 7 bases align to TRBD1. V lost 4 bases, J lost 0 bases, and 23 bases stayed unmatched. The CDR3 consists of 21 residues. Germline V lookup: CDR1 SGHAT, CDR2 FQNNGV. As DNA, the CDR3 is TGTGCCAGCAGCTCCCCACTAACCCCCCCGGATGGGACAGACATGAACACTGAAGCTTTCTTT. Translation: CASSSPLTPPDGTDMNTEAFF.

This clonotype was counted at least ten times. J is TRBJ1-2 and V is TRBV6-5, with D unclear. Germline CDR1 is MNHEY and CDR2 is SVGAGI. Deletions cut 10 bases from V and 5 bases from J, with 17 bases between. CDR3 size: 13 residues. The CDR3 loop reads CATGSDGEYGYTF. The CDR3 DNA reads as TGTGCCACAGGATCGGACGGCGAGTATGGCTACACCTTC.

This clonotype was seen many times. V is TRBV7-9 and J is TRBJ2-3; TRBD2 aligns across 9 bases. J gave up 4 bases and V 5 bases, and 7 bases lay outside the gene matches. This CDR3 contains 15 residues. CDR1 is SEHNR and CDR2 is FQNEAQ in the germline V gene (reference sequence). Written as DNA, the CDR3 is TGTGCCAGCAGCATTAGCGGGAGAAGTGCAGATACGCAGTATTTT. It translates to CASSISGRSADTQYF.

The gene calls are TRBV27 and TRBJ2-1, with 7 bases fitting TRBD2. Losses at the gene ends were 0 bases for V and 6 bases for J; bases not matched to a gene: 2. CDR3 length: 14 residues. Germline-derived CDR1 and CDR2 are MNHEY and SMNVEV (reference sequence). As DNA, the CDR3 is TGTGCCAGCAGTTTATCGGGGACTATCAATGAGCAGTTCTTC. Encoded protein: CASSLSGTINEQFF.

This clonotype was seen ten or more times. J is TRBJ2-4 and V is TRBV20-1; D remains unclear. V lost 5 bases to trimming and J lost 0 bases, with 14 bases between them. The CDR3 runs to 15 residues. Germline lookup yields CDR1 DFQATT and CDR2 SNEGSKA (reference sequence). CDR3 residues: CSAEEETLAKNIQYF. DNA of the CDR3: TGCAGTGCTGAAGAGGAGACCCTAGCCAAAAACATTCAGTACTTC.

To note about this clonotype: This clone may be a read error of a much larger clone one base away. The conserved phenylalanine or tryptophan is not found at the CDR3 terminus, so this likely reflects a read error. In DNA form, the CDR3 reads TGTGCCAGCAGCTGGGGTAACAGGGGAGAAAACATTCAGTACCTC. Translating it yields CASSWGNRGENIQYL. This chain uses TRBV11-2 with TRBJ2-4, with TRBD1 identical over 7 bases. Germline V CDR1 and CDR2: SGHAT, FQNNGV. The CDR3 consists of 15 residues. The J segment lost 5 bases and the V segment lost 4 bases, leaving 8 bases of the junction unmatched.

This clonotype was counted ten times or more. The chain recombines TRBV4-1 with TRBJ1-1; 7 nucleotides match TRBD1. The CDR3 contains 13 residues. V shed 4 bases, J shed 7 bases, and the junction held 6 bases outside the gene matches. Germline V lookup: CDR1 MGHRA, CDR2 YSYEKL. The CDR3 region is CASSRTGAYEAFF. The DNA for the CDR3 is TGCGCCAGCAGCCGAACAGGGGCCTATGAAGCTTTCTTT.

This clonotype occurred many times. The chain couples TRBV27 to TRBJ2-2, with D perhaps TRBD2 (6 bases). The CDR3 runs to 16 residues. Trimming pared 3 bases from V and 5 bases from J, leaving 16 bases between. Per the germline V gene, CDR1 is MNHEY and CDR2 is SMNVEV (reference sequence). CDR3 sequence reads: CASSLLAVKGTGELFF. CDR3 DNA: TGTGCCAGCAGTTTGTTAGCGGTCAAGGGGACCGGGGAGCTGTTTTTT.

Many counts were recorded for this clonotype. The V gene is TRBV6-2 or TRBV6-3, the J gene TRBJ1-2; TRBD1 might be the D (5 bases). The germline V gene encodes CDR1 MNHEY and CDR2 SVGEGT. V lost 2 bases, J lost 10 bases, and 11 bases lay in between. The CDR3 is 12 residues long. The CDR3 region has the DNA TGTGCCAGCAGTTACCAGCGGGGCAACTACACCTTC. Translating it yields CASSYQRGNYTF.

Of note for this clonotype: A much larger clone differs from this one at a single base, so this may be a read error. CDR3 coding DNA: TGTGCCTGGAGTGTACTTGGGGGTTCCCAGCATTTT. Residues: CAWSVLGGSQHF. The chain is built from TRBV30 and TRBJ1-5; the D gene is possibly TRBD1 (5 bases). V lost 0 bases to trimming and J lost 11 bases, with 11 bases between them. Germline V gene sequence: CDR1 GTSNPN, CDR2 SVGIG (reference sequence). The CDR3 is 12 amino acids.

This clonotype was seen more than once but under ten times. V usage is TRBV2 and J usage is TRBJ2-5; unclear D gene. The V gene lost 1 base and the J gene lost 0 bases, with 3 bases spanning the gap. The CDR3 has 13 amino acids. Per the germline V gene, CDR1 is SNHLY and CDR2 is FYNNEI. The DNA for the CDR3 is TGTGCCAGCAGTGAAGGCTACCAAGAGACCCAGTACTTC. This translates into CASSEGYQETQYF.

The chain employs TRBV7-8 and TRBJ1-1; maybe TRBD1 (5 bases). CDR1 and CDR2 (germline): SGHVS, FQNEAQ. Trimming left V 0 bases short and J 2 bases short, with 10 bases between. This CDR3 region has 15 residues. For the CDR3, the DNA is TGTGCCAGCAGCTTAGCCGGGGCATCCAACACTGAAGCTTTCTTT. Translation: CASSLAGASNTEAFF.

This clonotype showed up many times. V gene TRBV6-1 combines with J gene TRBJ2-3, with D tentatively TRBD2 (5 bases). This CDR3 is built from 16 residues. Trimming cost V 1 base and J 4 bases, with 15 bases left between them. Per germline, CDR1 MNHNS and CDR2 SASEGT. This CDR3 is CASSEVEGTLPDTQYF. DNA for the CDR3: TGTGCCAGCAGTGAAGTTGAGGGAACACTCCCAGATACGCAGTATTTT.

The chain links TRBV5-6 to TRBJ2-1, with 10 nucleotides matching TRBD2. The CDR3 runs to 16 residues. Germline V gene sequence: CDR1 SGHDT, CDR2 YYEEEE. V was pared by 5 bases and J by 2 bases, with 7 bases of the junction left unmatched. The CDR3 reads CASSLELAGPYNEQFF. The CDR3 DNA is TGTGCCAGCAGTCTTGAACTAGCGGGACCCTACAATGAGCAGTTCTTC. Variable domain in full (rest from reference TRBV5-6 and TRBJ2-1): DAGVTQSPTHLIKTRGQQVTLRCSPKSGHDTVSWYQQALGQGPQFIFQYYEEEERQRGNFPDRFSGHQFPNYSSELNVNALLLGDSALYLCASSLELAGPYNEQFFGPGTRLTVL.

Comment on this clonotype: This may arise from a read error, as a much more abundant clone is one base away. This chain connects TRBV12-5 to TRBJ1-5, with 9 bases identical to TRBD1. Germline V gives CDR1 LGHNT, CDR2 FRNRAP. The length of the CDR3 is 16 residues. The CDR3 spells CASGGSGQGGNQPRHF. The CDR3 bases are TGTGCTAGTGGTGGTTCGGGACAGGGTGGCAATCAGCCCCGGCATTTT.

This clonotype was observed many times. The CDR3 DNA sequence: TGCAGTGCTAGAGATATGGGGTACGAGCAGTACTTC. Translation: CSARDMGYEQYF. The chain is built from TRBV20-1 and TRBJ2-7; D is ambiguous. Germline V gene data show CDR1 as DFQATT and CDR2 as SNEGSKA (reference sequence). The CDR3 contains 12 residues. V lost 0 bases and J lost 4, with 7 bases in between.

Turning to this clonotype: This could be a read error, since a much larger clone is one nucleotide away. V is TRBV7-9 and J is TRBJ1-1; D gene ambiguous. Germline V CDR1 and CDR2: SEHNR, FQNEAQ (reference sequence). The CDR3 runs to 12 residues. With 7 bases removed from V and 11 bases from J, the gap between germline ends came to 17 bases. The CDR3 reads CASTGSGSDAFF. The CDR3 nucleotides read TGTGCCAGCACCGGAAGCGGGAGCGATGCTTTCTTT.

A remark on this clonotype: This may stem from a read error, because a much larger clone lies one nucleotide away. Because it lacks the conserved phenylalanine or tryptophan at the end, this CDR3 is likely a read error. The chain carries TRBV4-1 and TRBJ2-7, with D possibly being TRBD2 (5 bases). V lost 4 bases and J 7 bases, leaving 14 bases between the germline ends. CDR3 size: 13 residues. Germline CDR1 is MGHRA and CDR2 is YSYEKL. CDR3 nucleotide sequence: TGCGCCAGCAGCCCCAGTCACGGGGAGGAGCAGTACCTC. Translation: CASSPSHGEEQYL.

This clonotype was found many times. J is TRBJ2-3 and V is TRBV7-9, with 8 bases matching TRBD1. V was clipped by 5 bases and J by 4 bases; unmatched bases: 11. The germline V gene has CDR1 SEHNR and CDR2 FQNEAQ (reference sequence). The CDR3 is 16 residues long. The CDR3 loop is CASSPSQGAESDTQYF. In DNA form, the CDR3 reads TGTGCCAGCAGCCCTAGCCAGGGGGCAGAGTCAGATACGCAGTATTTT.

The V gene is TRBV4-1, the J gene TRBJ1-1; D remains unclear. Trimming cost V 1 base and J 4 bases, with 7 bases left between them. CDR1 and CDR2 (germline): MGHRA, YSYEKL. There are 13 residues in the CDR3. CDR3 DNA: TGCGCCAGCAGCCAAGGAGGGTCCACTGAAGCTTTCTTT. Its translation: CASSQGGSTEAFF.

As for this clonotype: Lacking the conserved final phenylalanine or tryptophan, this CDR3 likely reflects a read error. The chain links TRBV7-8 to TRBJ2-2; D is unclear. V lost 1 base and J lost 4, with 16 bases in between. Germline-derived CDR1 and CDR2 are SGHVS and FQNEAQ. CDR3 length: 17 residues. As DNA, the CDR3 is TGTGCCAGCAGCTTAGATTTGACGTCTCCGAGCACCGGGGAGCTGTTTATT. Residues: CASSLDLTSPSTGELFI.

The chain carries TRBV7-6 and TRBJ2-7; TRBD2 might be the D (6 bases). V was clipped by 5 bases and J by 2 bases, with 13 bases between them. CDR1 is SGHVS and CDR2 is FNYEAQ in the germline V gene. This CDR3 has 14 amino acids. The CDR3 spells CASSPRGSTYEQYF. The CDR3 region has the DNA TGTGCCAGCAGCCCGCGGGGCTCCACCTACGAGCAGTACTTC.